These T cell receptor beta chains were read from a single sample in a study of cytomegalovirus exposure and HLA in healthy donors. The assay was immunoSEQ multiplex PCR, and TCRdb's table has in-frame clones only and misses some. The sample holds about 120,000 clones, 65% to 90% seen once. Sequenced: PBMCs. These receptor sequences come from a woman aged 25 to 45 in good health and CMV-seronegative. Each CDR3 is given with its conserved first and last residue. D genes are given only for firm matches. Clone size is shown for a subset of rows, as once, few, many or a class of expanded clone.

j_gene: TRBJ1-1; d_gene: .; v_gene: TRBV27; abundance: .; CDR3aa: CASSFLVGNTEAFF; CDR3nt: TGTGCCAGCAGTTTTTTAGTCGGGAACACTGAAGCTTTCTTT
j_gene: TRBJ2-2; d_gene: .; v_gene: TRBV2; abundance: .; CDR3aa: CASSEAQGVNTGELFF; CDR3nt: TGTGCCAGCAGTGAAGCGCAGGGCGTGAACACCGGGGAGCTGTTTTTT
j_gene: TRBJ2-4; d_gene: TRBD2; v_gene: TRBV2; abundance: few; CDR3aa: CASSSGLAGGDGKNIQYF; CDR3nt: TGTGCCAGCAGCTCGGGACTAGCGGGGGGGGATGGAAAAAACATTCAGTACTTC
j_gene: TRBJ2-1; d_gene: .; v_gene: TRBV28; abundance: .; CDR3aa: CAHGTSSYNEQFF; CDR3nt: TGTGCCCACGGGACAAGCTCCTACAATGAGCAGTTCTTC
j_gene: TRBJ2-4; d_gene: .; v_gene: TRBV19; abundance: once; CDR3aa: CASGDHTRAKNIQYF; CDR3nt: TGTGCCAGTGGAGACCATACTAGAGCCAAAAACATTCAGTACTTC
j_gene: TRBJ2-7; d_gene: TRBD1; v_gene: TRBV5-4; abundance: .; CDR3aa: CASSLTGVSYEQYF; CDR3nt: TGTGCCAGCAGCTTGACAGGGGTCTCCTACGAGCAGTACTTC
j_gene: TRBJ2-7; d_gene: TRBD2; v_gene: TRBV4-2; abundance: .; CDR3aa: CASSRDGGGTYEQYF; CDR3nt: TGTGCCAGCAGCCGGGACGGCGGGGGAACCTACGAGCAGTACTTC
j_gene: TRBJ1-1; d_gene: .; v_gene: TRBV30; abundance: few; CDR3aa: CAWSVGVYTEAFF; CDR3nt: TGTGCCTGGAGTGTAGGAGTCTACACTGAAGCTTTCTTT
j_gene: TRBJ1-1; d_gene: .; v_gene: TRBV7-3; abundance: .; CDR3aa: CASSRQEDTEAFF; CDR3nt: TGTGCCAGCAGCCGTCAGGAGGACACTGAAGCTTTCTTT
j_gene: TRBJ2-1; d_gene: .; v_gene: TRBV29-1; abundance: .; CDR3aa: CSASNNEQFF; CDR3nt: TGCAGCGCATCCAACAATGAGCAGTTCTTC
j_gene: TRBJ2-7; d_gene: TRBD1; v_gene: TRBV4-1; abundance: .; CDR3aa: CASSPRQGSYEQYF; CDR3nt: TGCGCCAGCAGCCCTCGACAGGGGAGCTACGAGCAGTACTTC
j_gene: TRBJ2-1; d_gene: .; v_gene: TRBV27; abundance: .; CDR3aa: CASSDSRSYNEQFF; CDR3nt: TGTGCCAGTTCGGACAGCCGCTCCTACAATGAGCAGTTCTTC
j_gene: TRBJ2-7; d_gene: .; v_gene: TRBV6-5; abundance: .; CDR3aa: CASTPGFQKEQYF; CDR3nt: TGTGCCAGCACCCCGGGGTTCCAAAAGGAGCAGTACTTC
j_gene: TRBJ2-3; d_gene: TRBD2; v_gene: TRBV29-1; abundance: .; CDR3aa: CSVEFLGSGRTDTQYF; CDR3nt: TGCAGCGTTGAGTTTTTGGGAAGCGGGAGAACAGATACGCAGTATTTT
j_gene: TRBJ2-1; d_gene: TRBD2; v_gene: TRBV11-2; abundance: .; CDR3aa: CASRNSGSRGQFF; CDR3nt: TGTGCCAGCAGAAATAGCGGGAGCCGGGGGCAGTTCTTC
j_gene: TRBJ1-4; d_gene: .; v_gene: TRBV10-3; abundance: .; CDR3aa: CAISQGNEKLFF; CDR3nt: TGTGCCATCAGCCAGGGGAATGAAAAACTGTTTTTT
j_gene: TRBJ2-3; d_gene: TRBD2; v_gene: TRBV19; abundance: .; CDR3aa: CASSIDSAGVVGTDTQYF; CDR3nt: TGTGCCAGTAGTATAGATTCGGCGGGAGTGGTTGGTACAGATACGCAGTATTTT
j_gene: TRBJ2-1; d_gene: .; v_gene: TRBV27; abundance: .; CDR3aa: CASGGPEQFF; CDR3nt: TGTGCCAGCGGAGGGCCGGAGCAGTTCTTC
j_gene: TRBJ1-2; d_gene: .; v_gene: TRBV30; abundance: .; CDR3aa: CAWSVSTGSYGYTF; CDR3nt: TGTGCCTGGAGTGTATCTACTGGGAGCTATGGCTACACCTTC
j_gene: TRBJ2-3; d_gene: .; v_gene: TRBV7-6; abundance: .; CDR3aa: CASSLDGEAATQYF; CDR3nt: TGTGCCAGCAGCTTAGATGGAGAAGCGGCTACGCAGTATTTT
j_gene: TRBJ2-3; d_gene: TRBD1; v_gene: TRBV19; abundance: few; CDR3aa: CASSIDADRESTDTQYF; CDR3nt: TGTGCCAGTAGTATAGATGCGGACAGGGAAAGCACAGATACGCAGTATTTT
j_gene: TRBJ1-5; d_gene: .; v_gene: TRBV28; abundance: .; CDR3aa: CASSLGRDSQPQHF; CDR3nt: TGTGCCAGCAGTTTAGGCAGAGACTCTCAGCCCCAGCATTTT
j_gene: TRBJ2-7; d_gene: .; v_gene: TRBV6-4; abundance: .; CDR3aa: CASSARGGYEQYF; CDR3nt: TGTGCCAGCAGTGCCAGGGGAGGGTACGAGCAGTACTTC
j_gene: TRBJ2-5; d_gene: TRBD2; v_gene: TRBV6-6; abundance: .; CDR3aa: CASKGLAGETQYF; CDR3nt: TGTGCCAGCAAGGGGCTAGCGGGCGAGACCCAGTACTTC
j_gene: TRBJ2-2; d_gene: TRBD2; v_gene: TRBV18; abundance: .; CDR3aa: CASSPMAAGETGELFF; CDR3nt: TGTGCCAGCTCACCAATGGCAGCGGGAGAAACCGGGGAGCTGTTTTTT
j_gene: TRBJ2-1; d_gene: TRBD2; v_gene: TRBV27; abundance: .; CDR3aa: CASSSPGLASDEQFF; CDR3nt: TGTGCCAGCAGTTCACCGGGACTAGCGAGCGATGAGCAGTTCTTC
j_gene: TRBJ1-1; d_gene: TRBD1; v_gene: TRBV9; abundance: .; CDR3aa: CASSAYSRDSMNTEAFF; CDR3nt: TGTGCCAGCAGCGCGTACTCTAGGGACAGTATGAACACTGAAGCTTTCTTT
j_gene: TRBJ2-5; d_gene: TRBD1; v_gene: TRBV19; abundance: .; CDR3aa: CASQPESMTGTQETQYF; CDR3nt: TGTGCCAGCCAGCCGGAGTCCATGACAGGGACACAAGAGACCCAGTACTTC
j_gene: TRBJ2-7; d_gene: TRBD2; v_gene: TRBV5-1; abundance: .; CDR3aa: CASSQVPGLAGGPGEQYF; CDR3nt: TGCGCCAGCAGCCAGGTACCGGGACTAGCGGGAGGGCCAGGCGAGCAGTACTTC
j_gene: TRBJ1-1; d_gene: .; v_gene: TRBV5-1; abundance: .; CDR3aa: CASSSGGIVKLAEAFF; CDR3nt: TGCGCCAGCAGCTCGGGAGGGATCGTAAAGTTGGCTGAAGCTTTCTTT
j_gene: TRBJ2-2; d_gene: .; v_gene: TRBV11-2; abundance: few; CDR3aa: CASSQVAGELFF; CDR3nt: TGTGCCAGCAGCCAGGTAGCCGGGGAGCTGTTTTTT
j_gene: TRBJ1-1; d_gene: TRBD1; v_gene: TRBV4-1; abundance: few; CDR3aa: CASSLPRTGNTEAFF; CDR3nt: TGCGCCAGCAGCCTCCCCCGGACAGGTAACACTGAAGCTTTCTTT
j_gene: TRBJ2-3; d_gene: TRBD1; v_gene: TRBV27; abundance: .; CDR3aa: CASRHPGLRDRSTDTQYF; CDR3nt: TGTGCCAGCAGGCATCCCGGACTCCGGGACAGGAGCACAGATACGCAGTATTTT
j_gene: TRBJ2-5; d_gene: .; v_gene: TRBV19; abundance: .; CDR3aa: CASKETRRETQYF; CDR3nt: TGTGCCAGTAAGGAGACTCGACGGGAGACCCAGTACTTC
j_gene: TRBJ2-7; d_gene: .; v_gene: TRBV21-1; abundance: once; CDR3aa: CASSKVAGKEYF; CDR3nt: TGTGCCAGCAGCAAAGTGGCGGGGAAGGAGTACTTC
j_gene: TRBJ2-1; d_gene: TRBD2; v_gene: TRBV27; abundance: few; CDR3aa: CASSLLNAGTSGSLSYNEQFF; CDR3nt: TGTGCCAGCAGTTTACTAAATGCCGGGACTAGCGGGAGTTTATCCTACAATGAGCAGTTCTTC
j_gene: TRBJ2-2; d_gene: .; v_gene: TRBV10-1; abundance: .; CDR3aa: CASSETGSTGELFF; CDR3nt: TGCGCCAGCAGTGAGACAGGCAGCACCGGGGAGCTGTTTTTT
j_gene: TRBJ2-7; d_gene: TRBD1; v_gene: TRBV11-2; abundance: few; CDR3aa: CASSPGTGAYEQYF; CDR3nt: TGTGCCAGCAGCCCCGGGACAGGCGCCTACGAGCAGTACTTC
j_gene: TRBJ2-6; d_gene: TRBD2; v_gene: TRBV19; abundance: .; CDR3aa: CASSMWGGTGANVLTF; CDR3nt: TGTGCCAGTAGTATGTGGGGGGGGACTGGGGCCAATGTCCTGACTTTC
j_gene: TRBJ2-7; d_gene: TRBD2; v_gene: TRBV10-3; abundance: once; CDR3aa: CAIQPAGGFEQYF; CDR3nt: TGTGCCATCCAGCCGGCGGGAGGATTTGAGCAGTACTTC
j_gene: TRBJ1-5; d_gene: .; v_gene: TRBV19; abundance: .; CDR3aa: CASSTGRDNNQPQHF; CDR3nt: TGTGCCAGTAGTACGGGACGGGACAACAATCAGCCCCAGCATTTT
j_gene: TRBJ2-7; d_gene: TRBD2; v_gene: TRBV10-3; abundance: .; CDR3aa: CAISESRLAGVRSGEQYF; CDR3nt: TGTGCCATCAGTGAGTCGAGGCTAGCGGGAGTAAGGTCGGGAGAGCAGTACTTC
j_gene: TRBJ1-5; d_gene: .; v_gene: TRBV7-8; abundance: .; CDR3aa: CASSLSQNDQPQHF; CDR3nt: TGTGCCAGCAGCTTATCACAGAATGATCAGCCCCAGCATTTT
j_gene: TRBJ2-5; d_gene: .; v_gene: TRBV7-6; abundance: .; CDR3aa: CASSPRDSGETQYF; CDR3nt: TGTGCCAGCAGCCCACGGGACAGCGGGGAGACCCAGTACTTC
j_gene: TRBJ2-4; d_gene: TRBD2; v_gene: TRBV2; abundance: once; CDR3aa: CASSVTSGRAKNIQYF; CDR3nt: TGTGCCAGCAGCGTGACTAGCGGGAGGGCCAAAAACATTCAGTACTTC
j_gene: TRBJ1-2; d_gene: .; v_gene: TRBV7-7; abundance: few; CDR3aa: CASSPRTDGYTF; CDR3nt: TGTGCTAGCAGCCCACGGACAGATGGCTACACCTTC
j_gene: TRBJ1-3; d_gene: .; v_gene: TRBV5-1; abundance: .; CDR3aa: CASSLQTSGNTIYF; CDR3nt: TGCGCCAGCAGCTTACAGACCTCTGGAAACACCATATATTTT
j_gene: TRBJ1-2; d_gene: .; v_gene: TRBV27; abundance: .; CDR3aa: CASSWTPDYGYTF; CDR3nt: TGTGCCAGCAGCTGGACTCCCGACTATGGCTACACCTTC
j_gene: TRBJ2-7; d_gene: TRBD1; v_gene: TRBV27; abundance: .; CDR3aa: CASSTGQGPSYEQYF; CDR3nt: TGTGCCAGCAGTACGGGACAGGGCCCCTCCTACGAGCAGTACTTC
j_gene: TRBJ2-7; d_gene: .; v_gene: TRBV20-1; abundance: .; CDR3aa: CSARGTYQYF; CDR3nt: TGCAGTGCGCGGGGAACGTACCAGTACTTC
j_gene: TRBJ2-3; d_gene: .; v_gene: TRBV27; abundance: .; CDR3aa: CASSLLPSGLNLRTQYF; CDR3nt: TGTGCCAGCAGTTTATTACCCAGCGGGCTGAATTTACGTACGCAGTATTTT